This TCR beta chain is from a study of cytomegalovirus exposure and HLA in healthy donors. General study findings and limits: Serostatus for CMV was the only available immune exposure information. Altogether, around 160 TCR beta chains were recorded as cytomegalovirus-associated.

Turning to this clone: What it recognizes is unknown.

CDR3 length: 15 amino acids. Germline V gene data show CDR1 as MNHEY and CDR2 as SMNVEV (reference sequence). The trim removed 3 bases at V and 2 bases at J, leaving 3 bases unmatched. Primers: 60 Vbeta forward and 13 Jbeta reverse. Clones were sequenced by immunoSEQ multiplex PCR, and TCRdb holds only the in-frame ones, with some missing. This table has around 88,000 clones, around two thirds appearing once. Sequencing used PBMCs. The sequence was obtained from a male donor in good health and CMV-seronegative. This chain joins TRBV27 and TRBJ2-7; TRBD1 matches at 11 bases. CDR3 loop: CASSFLGQGAYEQYF. CDR3 nucleotides: TGTGCCAGCAGTTTCTTGGGACAGGGGGCCTACGAGCAGTACTTC.